The 11 T cell receptor beta chains in this list originate from one sample, sequenced in a study of T cell clonotyping in hematopoietic cell transplantation. Repertoires were generated with immunoSEQ multiplex PCR, while TCRdb's copy carries only in-frame clones and drops some. The table has 15,000 to 20,000 clones, 92% seen once. Sequencing was performed on peripheral blood mononuclear cells. These receptors were obtained from a middle-aged man in good health. Some clones in this sample may be carry-over from other donors' samples.

The V and J genes are TRBV30 and TRBJ2-7; the D call may be TRBD1 or TRBD2 (5 bases each). The CDR3 sequence is 13 residues long. From germline, CDR1 is GTSNPN and CDR2 SVGIG (reference sequence). Trimming took 3 bases from V and 2 from J, leaving 11 bases between them. The CDR3 loop is CAWSRDPTYEQYF. The CDR3 DNA is TGTGCCTGGAGCCGGGACCCAACCTACGAGCAGTACTTC.

This clone was counted only a few times. J is TRBJ2-2 and V is TRBV2; D not resolved. The germline gives CDR1 SNHLY, CDR2 FYNNEI. This CDR3 is 13 amino acids long. V gave up 6 bases and J gave up 2 bases, with 7 bases separating them. CDR3 DNA: TGTGCCAGCAGAGCTTTCAACACCGGGGAGCTGTTTTTT. This codes for CASRAFNTGELFF. Using reference TRBV2 and TRBJ2-2 for the parts outside the CDR3, the full variable domain is EPEVTQTPSHQVTQMGQEVILRCVPISNHLYFYWYRQILGQKVEFLVSFYNNEISEKSEIFDDQFSVERPDGSNFTLKIRSTKLEDSAMYFCASRAFNTGELFFGEGSRLTVL.

The chain employs TRBV4-3 and TRBJ2-7; no firm D call. Trimming stripped 0 bases from V and 6 bases from J, with 15 bases between. Germline CDR1 reads LGHNA; CDR2 reads YSLEER. The CDR3 contains 15 residues. CDR3 in DNA: TGCGCCAGCAGCCAAGAGTATGGCGCCCTCACCGAGCAGTACTTC. Translating it yields CASSQEYGALTEQYF.

The chain uses TRBV2 and TRBJ2-2; D not certain. The germline gives CDR1 SNHLY, CDR2 FYNNEI. This CDR3 spans 12 amino acids. Between the trimmed V and J ends, which lost 6 bases and 6 bases, there was a span of 8 bases. The CDR3 loop reads CASSLSPGELFF. In nucleotides, the CDR3 is TGTGCCAGCAGCCTGTCCCCCGGGGAGCTGTTTTTT.

The V call is TRBV5-6, the J call TRBJ2-3; D is perhaps TRBD1 (6 bases). V was pared by 3 bases and J by 2 bases, with 13 bases between. Germline CDR1 is SGHDT and CDR2 is YYEEEE. This CDR3 comprises 15 residues. The CDR3 region has the DNA TGTGCCAGCAGCTCCGCGGACAGATACACAGATACGCAGTATTTT. This sequence encodes CASSSADRYTDTQYF.

The V call is TRBV7-2, the J call TRBJ2-3; TRBD2 agrees at 8 bases. The CDR3 covers 16 residues. CDR1 and CDR2 from the germline V gene are SGHTA and FQGNSA. The junction had 12 bases not matched to a gene; V was cut back by 5 bases and J by 5 bases. CDR3 protein: CASSHWVAGRVDTQYF. For the CDR3, the DNA is TGTGCCAGCAGCCACTGGGTAGCGGGGAGGGTAGATACGCAGTATTTT.

The V gene is TRBV4-1, the J gene TRBJ2-2, with TRBD1 matching 7 bases. Trimming removed 2 bases from V and 1 base from J; junction bases left unmatched: 4. The CDR3 loop spans 16 amino acids. Germline-derived CDR1 and CDR2 are MGHRA and YSYEKL. The CDR3 nucleotides are TGCGCCAGCAGCCAATCCGGGACAGTGAACACCGGGGAGCTGTTTTTT. Its protein is CASSQSGTVNTGELFF.

The chain employs TRBV4-3 and TRBJ1-2; D gene ambiguous. Germline CDR1 is LGHNA and CDR2 is YSLEER. V lost 0 bases, J lost 6 bases, and 14 bases lay in between. The CDR3 covers 15 residues. Here the CDR3 DNA reads TGCGCCAGCAGCCAAGAGGAGGGATCGGTCCATGGCTACACCTTC. It specifies CASSQEEGSVHGYTF.

The chain links TRBV5-4 to TRBJ2-2; D not certain. Trimming cost V 6 bases and J 5 bases, with 8 bases left between them. Germline V gene data show CDR1 as SGHNT and CDR2 as YYREEE (reference sequence). CDR3 length equals 12 residues. The CDR3 nucleotides are TGTGCCAGCACGGGTAGGACCGGGGAGCTGTTTTTT. It is translated as CASTGRTGELFF.

This clone showed up just once. The V and J genes are TRBV2 and TRBJ2-5; 7 bases are a match to TRBD1. This CDR3 spans 19 amino acids. Germline CDR1 and CDR2: SNHLY and FYNNEI. J lost 7 bases, V lost 2 bases, and 22 bases had no gene match. CDR3 sequence reads: CASSESFTGAFGNEGTQYF. The CDR3 DNA follows: TGTGCCAGCAGTGAAAGTTTCACAGGGGCGTTCGGTAATGAAGGGACCCAGTACTTC.

The chain couples TRBV19 to TRBJ1-1; D remains ambiguous. Germline V gives CDR1 LNHDA, CDR2 SQIVND (reference sequence). The CDR3 spans 14 residues. The V end lost 3 bases, the J end lost 1 base, and 9 bases lay between the germline ends. The CDR3 nucleotides read TGTGCCAGTAGTATGGAACCGGAGAACACTGAAGCTTTCTTT. Translated, it gives CASSMEPENTEAFF.